These 3 T cell receptor beta chains originate from one sample sequenced in a study. TCRdb called the RT-PCR reads again in MiXCR, with one record for every CDR3 protein. The sample comprises around 700,000 distinct CDR3 sequences, approximately 15% of which are singletons, and 3.6% rests with the top ten. Sequences were obtained from memory CD4+ T cells from blood. These receptors came from a female donor in good health, serving as a healthy control.

This clonotype came up a few times. V gene TRBV6-2 or TRBV6-3 combines with J gene TRBJ2-2; a possible D gene is TRBD2 (5 bases). CDR3 length: 13 residues. V shed 4 bases and J shed 6 bases, with 9 bases lying between them. Germline V gene sequence: CDR1 MNHEY, CDR2 SVGEGT. The CDR3 nucleotides are TGTGCCAGCAGTTGGATGAGGGCCGGGGAGCTGTTTTTT. It specifies CASSWMRAGELFF.

To note about this clonotype: A much larger clone is a single base away; this may be a read error. This sequence joins TRBV5-6 and TRBJ1-5; no clear D gene. The CDR3 extends over 16 amino acids. The germline V gene encodes CDR1 SGHDT and CDR2 YYEEEE. The DNA of the CDR3 is TGTGCCAGCAGCCCCCGACTGAGCGGAAGCAATCGGCCCCAGCATTTT. It encodes CASSPRLSGSNRPQHF.

This clonotype was seen once. The V call is TRBV5-1, the J call TRBJ2-1; TRBD1 might be the D (5 bases). Germline values: CDR1 SGHRS, CDR2 YFSETQ. The V end lost 2 bases, the J end lost 9 bases, and 9 bases lay between the germline ends. The CDR3 length is 12 residues. Here the CDR3 DNA reads TGCGCCAGCAGCTTTGATAGGGGTGAGCAGTTCTTC. Amino acids: CASSFDRGEQFF.